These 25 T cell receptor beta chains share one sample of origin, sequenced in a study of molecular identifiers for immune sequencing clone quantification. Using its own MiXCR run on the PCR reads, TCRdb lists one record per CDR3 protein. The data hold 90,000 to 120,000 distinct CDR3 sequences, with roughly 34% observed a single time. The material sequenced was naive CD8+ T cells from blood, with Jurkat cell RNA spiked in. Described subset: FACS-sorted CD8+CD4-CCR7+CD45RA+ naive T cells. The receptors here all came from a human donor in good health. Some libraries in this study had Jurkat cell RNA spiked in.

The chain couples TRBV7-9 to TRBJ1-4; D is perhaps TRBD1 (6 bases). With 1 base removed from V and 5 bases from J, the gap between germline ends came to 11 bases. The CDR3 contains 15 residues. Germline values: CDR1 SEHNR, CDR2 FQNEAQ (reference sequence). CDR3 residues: CASSLESGANEKLFF. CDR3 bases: TGTGCCAGCAGCTTAGAATCAGGGGCGAATGAAAAACTGTTTTTT.

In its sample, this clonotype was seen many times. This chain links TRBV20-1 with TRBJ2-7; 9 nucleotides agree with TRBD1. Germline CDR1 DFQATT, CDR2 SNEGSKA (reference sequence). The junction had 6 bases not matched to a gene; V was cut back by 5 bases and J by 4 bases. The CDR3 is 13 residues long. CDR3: CSAPTGGWYEQYF. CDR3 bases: TGCAGTGCTCCTACAGGGGGCTGGTACGAGCAGTACTTC.

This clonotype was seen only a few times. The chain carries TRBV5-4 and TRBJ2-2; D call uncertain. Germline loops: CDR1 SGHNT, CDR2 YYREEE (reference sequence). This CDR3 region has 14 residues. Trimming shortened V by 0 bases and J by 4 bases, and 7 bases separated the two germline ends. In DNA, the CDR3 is TGTGCCAGCAGCTTGGTTGGGTTCACCGGGGAGCTGTTTTTT. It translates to CASSLVGFTGELFF.

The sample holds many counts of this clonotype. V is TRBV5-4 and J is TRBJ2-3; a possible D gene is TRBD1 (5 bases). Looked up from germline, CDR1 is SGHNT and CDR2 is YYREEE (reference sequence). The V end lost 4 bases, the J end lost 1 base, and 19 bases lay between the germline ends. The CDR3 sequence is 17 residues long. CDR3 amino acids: CASSRQGLGSGTDTQYF. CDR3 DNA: TGTGCCAGCAGCAGGCAGGGTCTGGGGTCTGGCACAGATACGCAGTATTTT.

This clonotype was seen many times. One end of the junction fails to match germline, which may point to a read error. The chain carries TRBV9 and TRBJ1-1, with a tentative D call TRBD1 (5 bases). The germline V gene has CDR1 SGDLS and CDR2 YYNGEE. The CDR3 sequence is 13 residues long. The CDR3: CASSATAGGETFF. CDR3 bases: TGTGCCAGCAGCGCCACAGCTGGGGGTGAAACTTTCTTT.

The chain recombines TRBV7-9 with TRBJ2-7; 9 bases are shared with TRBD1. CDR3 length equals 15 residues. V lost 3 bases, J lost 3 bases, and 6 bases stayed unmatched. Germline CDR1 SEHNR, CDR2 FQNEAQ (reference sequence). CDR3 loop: CASSLIAGQGYEQYF. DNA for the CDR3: TGTGCCAGCAGCTTGATCGCGGGACAGGGCTACGAGCAGTACTTC.

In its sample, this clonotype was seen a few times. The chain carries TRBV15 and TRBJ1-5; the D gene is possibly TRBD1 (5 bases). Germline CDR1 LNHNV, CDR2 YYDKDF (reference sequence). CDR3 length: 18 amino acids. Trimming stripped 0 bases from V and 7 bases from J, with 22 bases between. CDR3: CATSRDLFKGRRGQPQHF. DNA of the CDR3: TGTGCCACCAGCAGAGATCTTTTTAAGGGACGAAGAGGGCAGCCCCAGCATTTT. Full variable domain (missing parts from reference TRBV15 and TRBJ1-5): DAMVIQNPRYQVTQFGKPVTLSCSQTLNHNVMYWYQQKSSQAPKLLFHYYDKDFNNEADTPDNFQSRRPNTSFCFLDIRSPGLGDTAMYLCATSRDLFKGRRGQPQHFGDGTRLSIL.

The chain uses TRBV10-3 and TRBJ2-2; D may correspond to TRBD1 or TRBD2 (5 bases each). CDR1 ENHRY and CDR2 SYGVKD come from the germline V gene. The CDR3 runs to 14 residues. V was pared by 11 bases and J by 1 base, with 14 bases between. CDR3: CAAGPAGNTGELFF. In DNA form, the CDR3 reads TGTGCCGCAGGGCCCGCGGGGAACACCGGGGAGCTGTTTTTT.

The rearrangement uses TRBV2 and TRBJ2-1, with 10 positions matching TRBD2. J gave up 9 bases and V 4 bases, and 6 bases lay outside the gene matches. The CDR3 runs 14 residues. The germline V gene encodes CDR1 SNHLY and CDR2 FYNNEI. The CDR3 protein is CASSGPGLAFEQFF. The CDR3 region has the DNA TGTGCCAGCAGTGGACCGGGACTAGCGTTTGAGCAGTTCTTC.

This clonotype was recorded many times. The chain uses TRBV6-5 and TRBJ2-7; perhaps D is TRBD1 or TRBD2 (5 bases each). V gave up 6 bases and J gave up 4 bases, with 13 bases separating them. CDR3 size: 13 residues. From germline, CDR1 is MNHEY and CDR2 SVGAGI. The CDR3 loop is CASSIGTAYEQYF. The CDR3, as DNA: TGTGCCAGCAGCATCGGGACGGCTTACGAGCAGTACTTC.

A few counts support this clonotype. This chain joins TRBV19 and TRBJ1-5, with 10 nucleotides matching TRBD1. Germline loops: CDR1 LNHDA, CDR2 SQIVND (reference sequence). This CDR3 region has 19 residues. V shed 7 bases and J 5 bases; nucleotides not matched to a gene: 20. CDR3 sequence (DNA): TGTGCCAGTAACCAAATATGGGGCCCGGGACAGGGGTATCATCAGCCCCAGCATTTT. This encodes CASNQIWGPGQGYHQPQHF.

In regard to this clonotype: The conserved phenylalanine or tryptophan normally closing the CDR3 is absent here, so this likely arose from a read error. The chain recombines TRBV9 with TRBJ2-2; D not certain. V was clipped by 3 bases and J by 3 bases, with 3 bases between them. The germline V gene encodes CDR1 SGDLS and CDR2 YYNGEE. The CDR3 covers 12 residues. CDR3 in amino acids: CASSAYTGELFC. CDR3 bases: TGTGCCAGCAGCGCGTACACCGGGGAGCTGTTTTGT.

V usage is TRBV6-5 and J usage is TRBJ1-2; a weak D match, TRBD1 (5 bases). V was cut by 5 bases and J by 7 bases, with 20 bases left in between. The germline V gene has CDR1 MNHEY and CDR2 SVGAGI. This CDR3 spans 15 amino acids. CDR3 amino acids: CASSLGLGRGFGYTF. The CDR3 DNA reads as TGTGCCAGCAGTCTTGGACTGGGGAGGGGATTTGGCTACACCTTC.

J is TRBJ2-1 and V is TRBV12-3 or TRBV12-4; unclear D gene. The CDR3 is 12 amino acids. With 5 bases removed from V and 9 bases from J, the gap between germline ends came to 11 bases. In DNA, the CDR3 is TGTGCCAGCAGTCTCAAGTTAGGTGAGCAGTTCTTC. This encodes CASSLKLGEQFF.

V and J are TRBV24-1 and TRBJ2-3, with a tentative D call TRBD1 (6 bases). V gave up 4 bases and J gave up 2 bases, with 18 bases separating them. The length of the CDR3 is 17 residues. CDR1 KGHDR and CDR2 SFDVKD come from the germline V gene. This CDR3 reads CATSDQGRIGDTDTQYF. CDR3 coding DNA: TGTGCCACCAGTGACCAGGGGCGCATAGGGGACACAGATACGCAGTATTTT.

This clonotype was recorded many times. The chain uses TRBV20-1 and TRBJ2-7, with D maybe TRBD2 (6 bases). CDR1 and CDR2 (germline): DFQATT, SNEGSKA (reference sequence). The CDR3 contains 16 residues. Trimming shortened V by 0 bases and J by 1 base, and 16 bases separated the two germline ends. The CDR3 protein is CSARDPLGEASYEQYF. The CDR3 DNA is TGCAGTGCTAGAGATCCCTTGGGGGAGGCATCCTACGAGCAGTACTTC.

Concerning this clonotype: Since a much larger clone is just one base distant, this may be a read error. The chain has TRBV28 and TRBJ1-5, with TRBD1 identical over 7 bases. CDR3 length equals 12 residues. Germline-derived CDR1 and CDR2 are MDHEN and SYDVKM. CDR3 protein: CAIRGGNRPQHF. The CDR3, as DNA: TGTGCCATCAGGGGGGGGAATCGGCCCCAGCATTTT.

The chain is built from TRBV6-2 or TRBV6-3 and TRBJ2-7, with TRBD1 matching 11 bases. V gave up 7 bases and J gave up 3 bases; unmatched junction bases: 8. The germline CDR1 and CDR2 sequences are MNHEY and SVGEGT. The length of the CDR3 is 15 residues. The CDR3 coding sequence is TGTGCCAGCACCGCCGGGACAGGGGGATACTACGAGCAGTACTTC. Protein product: CASTAGTGGYYEQYF.

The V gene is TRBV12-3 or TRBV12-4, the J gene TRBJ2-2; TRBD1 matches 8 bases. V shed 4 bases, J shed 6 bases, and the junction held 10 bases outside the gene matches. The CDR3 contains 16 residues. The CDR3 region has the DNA TGTGCCAGCAGTTACGGGGGACAGGTTTTATCCGGGGAGCTGTTTTTT. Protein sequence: CASSYGGQVLSGELFF.

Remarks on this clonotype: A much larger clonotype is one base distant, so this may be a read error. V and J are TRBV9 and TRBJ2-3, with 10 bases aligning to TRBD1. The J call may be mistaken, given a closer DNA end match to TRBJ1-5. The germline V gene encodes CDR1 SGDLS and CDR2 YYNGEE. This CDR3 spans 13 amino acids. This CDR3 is CASGTGAPDTQHF. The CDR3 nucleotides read TGTGCCAGCGGGACAGGGGCCCCAGATACGCAGCATTTT.

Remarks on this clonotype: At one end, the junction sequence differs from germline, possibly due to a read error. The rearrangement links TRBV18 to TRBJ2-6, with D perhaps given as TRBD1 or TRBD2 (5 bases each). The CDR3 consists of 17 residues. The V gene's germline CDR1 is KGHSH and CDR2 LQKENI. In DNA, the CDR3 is TGTGCCAGCTCACCATTTGAGGGGAGCTCTGGGGTCAACGTCCTGACTTTC. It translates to CASSPFEGSSGVNVLTF.

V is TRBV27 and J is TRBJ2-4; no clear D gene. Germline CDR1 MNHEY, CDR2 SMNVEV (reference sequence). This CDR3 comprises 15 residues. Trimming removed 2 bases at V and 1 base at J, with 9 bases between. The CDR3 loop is CASSLGVGAKNIQYF. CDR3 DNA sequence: TGTGCCAGCAGTTTAGGCGTAGGGGCCAAAAACATTCAGTACTTC.

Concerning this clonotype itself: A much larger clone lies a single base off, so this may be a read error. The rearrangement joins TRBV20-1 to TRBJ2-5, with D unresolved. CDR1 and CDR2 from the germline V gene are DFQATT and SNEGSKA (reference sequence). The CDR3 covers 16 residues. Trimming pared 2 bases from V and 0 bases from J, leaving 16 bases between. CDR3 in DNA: TGCAGTGCTAGAAATCTGGTGGGCCTGGACCAAGAGACCCAGTACTTC. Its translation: CSARNLVGLDQETQYF.

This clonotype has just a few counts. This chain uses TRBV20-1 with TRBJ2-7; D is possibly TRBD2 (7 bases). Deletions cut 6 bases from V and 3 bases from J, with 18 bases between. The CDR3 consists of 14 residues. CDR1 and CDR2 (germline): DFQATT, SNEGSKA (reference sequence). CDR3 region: CSAPGRGGYYEQYF. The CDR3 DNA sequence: TGCAGTGCCCCGGGTAGGGGGGGCTACTACGAGCAGTACTTC.

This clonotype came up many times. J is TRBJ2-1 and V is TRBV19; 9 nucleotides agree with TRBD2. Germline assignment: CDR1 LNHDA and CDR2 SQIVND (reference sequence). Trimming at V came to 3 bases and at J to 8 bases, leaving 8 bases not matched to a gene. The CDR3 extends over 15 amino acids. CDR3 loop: CASSMLAGAFDEQFF. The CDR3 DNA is TGTGCCAGTAGTATGTTAGCGGGAGCTTTCGATGAGCAGTTCTTC. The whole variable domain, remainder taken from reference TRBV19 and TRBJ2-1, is DGGITQSPKYLFRKEGQNVTLSCEQNLNHDAMYWYRQDPGQGLRLIYYSQIVNDFQKGDIAEGYSVSREKKESFPLTVTSAQKNPTAFYLCASSMLAGAFDEQFFGPGTRLTVL.